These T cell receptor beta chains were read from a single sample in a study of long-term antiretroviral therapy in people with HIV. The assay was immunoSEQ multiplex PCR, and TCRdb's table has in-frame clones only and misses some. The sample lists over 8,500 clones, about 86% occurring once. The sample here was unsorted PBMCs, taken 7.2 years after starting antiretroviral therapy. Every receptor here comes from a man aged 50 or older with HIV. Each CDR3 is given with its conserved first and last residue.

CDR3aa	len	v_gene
CASSYFTSTDTQYF	14	TRBV6-5
CASSLGLTQAPKETQYF	17	TRBV7-6
CAWSVLPGGYEQYF	14	TRBV30
CASSPYAGNTEAFF	14	TRBV7-8
CATSRVTGSFGYTF	14	TRBV15
CASSRPGQGANEQYF	15	TRBV5-1
CASSQWGGSYNEQFF	15	TRBV4-1
CAISESVVVGGRYEQYF	17	TRBV10-3
CASSEGQLLFTDTQYF	16	TRBV2
CASSPRTGETGNTGELFF	18	TRBV7-9
CASSHLRGTEAFF	13	TRBV4-2
CASSHRDRNTEAFF	14	TRBV7-8
CASSAGDSFLNTEAFF	16	TRBV19
CASTLGTEAFF	11	TRBV4-1